This TCR beta chain was recorded in a study of CD4+ T cells in melanoma. The length of the CDR3 is 13 residues. CDR1 MNHNS and CDR2 SASEGT come from the germline V gene. V dropped 7 bases and J dropped 0 bases, with 7 bases sitting between them. Some clones are missing from TCRdb's copy, which holds only in-frame ones; the method was immunoSEQ multiplex PCR. The repertoire holds roughly 140,000 clones, with approximately 91% as singletons. The rearrangement uses TRBV6-1 and TRBJ1-3, with unresolved D. The sequence was obtained from a human donor with melanoma. CDR3 nucleotide sequence: TGTGCCAGCACGCAGCTCTCTGGAAACACCATATATTTT. Translated, it gives CASTQLSGNTIYF.